The present entry profiles one T cell receptor beta chain with its context. Its antigen remains unidentified. The data were taken from a study of beta chain features in type 1 diabetes. General observations from the study: In type 1 diabetes patients, VDJ junctions had fewer insertions; deletions at these junctions were more frequent. It was not settled here whether HLA type affects TCRB rearrangement. Naive, central memory and regulatory TCRB repertoires appeared more similar among patients than healthy donors.

Since all of the isolated RNA was reverse transcribed, expressed TCRB transcripts were what got sequenced. Measured with immunoSEQ multiplex PCR; TCRdb has only the in-frame clones, and not every one. The sample consists of 40,000 or so clones, roughly half of them appearing once. CD45RO/CCR7/CD25/CD127/CD95/CD27 sorting isolated CD4+ naive, central memory, regulatory and stem cell-like memory cells. This CDR3 is built from 14 residues. The trim removed 1 base at V and 2 bases at J, leaving 1 base unmatched. Germline V gene data show CDR1 as SGHTA and CDR2 as FQGNSA. The sample taken for sequencing was Tregs from blood. The sequence was collected from a woman aged 18-29 years in good health. The chain carries TRBV7-2 and TRBJ1-2; 7 bases fit TRBD1. The CDR3 is CASSLGTGNYGYTF. The CDR3 DNA reads as TGTGCCAGCAGCTTAGGGACAGGAAACTATGGCTACACCTTC.